The table lists the clone carrying this T cell receptor beta chain with a few counts. Its antigen is as yet unknown. Noted time point: sample taken at primary tumor resection. From tumor, nontumor lung or frozen PBMC, whole RNA was taken unsorted for sequencing. Around 70 TRACERx patients with early, untreated non-small cell lung cancer donated samples. This record comes from a study of spatial heterogeneity in lung cancer. Study context: Beta-chain sequences consistently outnumbered alpha-chain sequences in detection. Findings of the study overall: In blood, ubiquitous expanded tumor TCRs appeared more at resection than follow-up.

The germline V gene has CDR1 SQVTM and CDR2 ANQGSEA. The CDR3 is 15 residues long. Trimming shortened V by 8 bases and J by 6 bases, and 22 bases separated the two germline ends. TCRdb analysed the 5' RACE reads with MiXCR anew, one entry per CDR3 protein. The table shows approximately 92,000 distinct CDR3 sequences, with more than 10% occurring only once. The sequenced sample was PBMCs, obtained at surgery. V usage is TRBV29-1 and J usage is TRBJ2-2; TRBD2 is a possible D gene (6 bases). The clonotype originates from a male donor with early-stage non-small cell lung cancer. CDR3: CSIQLGGLRAGELFF. Written as DNA, the CDR3 is TGCAGCATACAACTAGGAGGGCTCAGGGCCGGGGAGCTGTTTTTT.